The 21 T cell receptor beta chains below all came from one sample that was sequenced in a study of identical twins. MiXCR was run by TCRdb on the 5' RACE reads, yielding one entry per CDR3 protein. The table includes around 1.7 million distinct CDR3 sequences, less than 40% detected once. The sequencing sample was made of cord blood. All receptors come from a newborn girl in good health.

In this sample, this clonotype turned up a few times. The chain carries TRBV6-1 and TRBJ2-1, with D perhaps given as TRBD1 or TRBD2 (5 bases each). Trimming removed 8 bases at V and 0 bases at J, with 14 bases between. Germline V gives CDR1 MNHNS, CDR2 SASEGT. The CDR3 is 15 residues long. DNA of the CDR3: TGTGCCAGCGGGTCCGGGACCGGCTCCTACAATGAGCAGTTCTTC. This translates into CASGSGTGSYNEQFF.

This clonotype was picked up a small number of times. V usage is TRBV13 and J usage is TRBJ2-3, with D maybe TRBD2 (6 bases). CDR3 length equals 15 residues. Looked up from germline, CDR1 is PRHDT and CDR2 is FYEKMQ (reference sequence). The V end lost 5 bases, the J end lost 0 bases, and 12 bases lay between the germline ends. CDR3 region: CASSGRGLSTDTQYF. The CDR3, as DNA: TGTGCCAGCAGCGGCCGGGGGTTAAGCACAGATACGCAGTATTTT.

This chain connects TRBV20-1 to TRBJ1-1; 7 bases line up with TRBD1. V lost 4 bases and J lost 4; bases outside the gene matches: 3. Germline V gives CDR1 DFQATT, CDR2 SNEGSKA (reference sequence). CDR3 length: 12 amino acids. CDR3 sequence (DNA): TGCAGTGCTATAAGACAGGGCACTGAAGCTTTCTTT. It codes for CSAIRQGTEAFF.

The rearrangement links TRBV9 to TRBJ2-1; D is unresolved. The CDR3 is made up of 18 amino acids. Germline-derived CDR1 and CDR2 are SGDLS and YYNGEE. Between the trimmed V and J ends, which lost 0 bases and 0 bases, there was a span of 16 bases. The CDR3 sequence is CASSVALKGLSSYNEQFF. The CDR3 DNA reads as TGTGCCAGCAGCGTAGCTCTCAAGGGCCTGAGCTCCTACAATGAGCAGTTCTTC.

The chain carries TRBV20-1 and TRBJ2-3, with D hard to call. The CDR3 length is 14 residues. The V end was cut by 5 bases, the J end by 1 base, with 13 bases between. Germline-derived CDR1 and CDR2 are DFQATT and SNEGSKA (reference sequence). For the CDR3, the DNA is TGCAGTGCTCTCCGGGTCATGGGCACAGATACGCAGTATTTT. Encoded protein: CSALRVMGTDTQYF.

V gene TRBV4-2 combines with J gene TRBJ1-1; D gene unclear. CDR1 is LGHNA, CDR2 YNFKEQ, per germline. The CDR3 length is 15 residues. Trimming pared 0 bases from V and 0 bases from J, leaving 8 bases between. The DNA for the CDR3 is TGTGCCAGCAGCCAAGAATGGACCCTGAACACTGAAGCTTTCTTT. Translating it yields CASSQEWTLNTEAFF.

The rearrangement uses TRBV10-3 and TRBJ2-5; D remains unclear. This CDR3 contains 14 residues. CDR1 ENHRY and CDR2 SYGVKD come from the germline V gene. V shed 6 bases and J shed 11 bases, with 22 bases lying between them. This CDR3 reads CAIRGRDSYNEQYF. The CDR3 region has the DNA TGTGCCATCAGGGGTAGGGATTCCTACAATGAGCAGTACTTC.

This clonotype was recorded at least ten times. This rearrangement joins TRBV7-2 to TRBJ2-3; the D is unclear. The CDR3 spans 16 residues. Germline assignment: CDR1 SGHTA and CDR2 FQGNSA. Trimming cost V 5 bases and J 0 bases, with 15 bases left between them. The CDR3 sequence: CASSPRAVSSTDTQYF. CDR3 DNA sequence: TGTGCCAGCAGCCCCCGGGCAGTATCTAGCACAGATACGCAGTATTTT.

CDR3 in DNA: TGTGCCAGCACCGCTAAAACAACCGGGACTGTAAGGGAGACCCAGTACTTC. Amino acid sequence: CASTAKTTGTVRETQYF. The V and J genes are TRBV7-9 and TRBJ2-5; TRBD2 might be the D (6 bases). The CDR3 is 17 amino acids. CDR1 and CDR2 (germline): SEHNR, FQNEAQ (reference sequence). V lost 7 bases, J lost 5 bases, and 26 bases lay in between. Using reference TRBV7-9 and TRBJ2-5 for the parts outside the CDR3, the full variable domain is DTGVSQNPRHKITKRGQNVTFRCDPISEHNRLYWYRQTLGQGPEFLTYFQNEAQLEKSRLLSDRFSAERPKGSFSTLEIQRTEQGDSAMYLCASTAKTTGTVRETQYFGPGTRLLVL.

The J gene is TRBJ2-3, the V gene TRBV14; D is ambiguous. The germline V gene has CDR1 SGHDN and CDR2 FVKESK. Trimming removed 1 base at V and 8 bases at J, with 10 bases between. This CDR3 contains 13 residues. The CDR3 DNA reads TGTGCCAGCAGCCAAGCCCAGAAGGGTACGCAGTATTTT. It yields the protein CASSQAQKGTQYF.

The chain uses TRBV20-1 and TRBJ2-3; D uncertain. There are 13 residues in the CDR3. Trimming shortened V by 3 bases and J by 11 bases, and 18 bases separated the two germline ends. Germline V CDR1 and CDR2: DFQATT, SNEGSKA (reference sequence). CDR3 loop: CSASSGHERKQYF. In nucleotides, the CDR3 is TGCAGTGCTAGTTCCGGCCACGAACGGAAGCAGTATTTT.

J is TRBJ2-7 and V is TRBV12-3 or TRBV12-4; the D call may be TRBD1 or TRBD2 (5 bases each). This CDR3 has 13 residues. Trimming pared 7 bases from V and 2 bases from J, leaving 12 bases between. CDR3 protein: CASTPGRPYEQYF. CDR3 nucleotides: TGTGCCAGCACCCCGGGACGGCCCTACGAGCAGTACTTC.

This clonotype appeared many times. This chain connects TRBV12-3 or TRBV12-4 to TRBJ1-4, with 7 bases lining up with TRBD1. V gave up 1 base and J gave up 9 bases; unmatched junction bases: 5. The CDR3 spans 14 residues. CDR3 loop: CASSLGQGGKKLFF. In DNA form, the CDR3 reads TGTGCCAGCAGTTTAGGACAGGGAGGGAAAAAACTGTTTTTT.

The CDR3 coding sequence is TGTGCCAGCAGCTTAGTAGATCAGAGACAGGGGCCCTACAATGAGCAGTACTTC. Its translation is CASSLVDQRQGPYNEQYF. The chain employs TRBV11-1 and TRBJ2-1; 8 positions agree with TRBD1. The DNA end is a closer match to TRBJ2-7, so the J assignment may be wrong. CDR1 is SGHAT and CDR2 is FQDESV in the germline V gene (reference sequence). This CDR3 region has 18 residues.

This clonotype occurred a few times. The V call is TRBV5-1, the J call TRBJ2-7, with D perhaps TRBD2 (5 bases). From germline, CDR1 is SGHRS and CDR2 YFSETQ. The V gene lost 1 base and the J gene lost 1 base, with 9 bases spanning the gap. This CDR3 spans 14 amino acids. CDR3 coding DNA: TGCGCCAGCAGCTTGCGAGAGGGATCCTACGAGCAGTACTTC. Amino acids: CASSLREGSYEQYF.

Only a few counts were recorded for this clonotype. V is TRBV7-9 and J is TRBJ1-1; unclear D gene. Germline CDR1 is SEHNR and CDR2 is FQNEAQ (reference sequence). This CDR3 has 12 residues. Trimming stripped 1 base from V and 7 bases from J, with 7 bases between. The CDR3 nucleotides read TGTGCCAGCAGCTTAGGGCAGTTTGAAGCTTTCTTT. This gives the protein CASSLGQFEAFF.

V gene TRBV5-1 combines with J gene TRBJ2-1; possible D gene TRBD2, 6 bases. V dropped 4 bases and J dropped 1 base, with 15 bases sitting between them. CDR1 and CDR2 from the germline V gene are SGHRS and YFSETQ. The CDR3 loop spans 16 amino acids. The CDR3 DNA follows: TGCGCCAGCAGCCCAAAACGACTAGGATCCTACAATGAGCAGTTCTTC. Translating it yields CASSPKRLGSYNEQFF.

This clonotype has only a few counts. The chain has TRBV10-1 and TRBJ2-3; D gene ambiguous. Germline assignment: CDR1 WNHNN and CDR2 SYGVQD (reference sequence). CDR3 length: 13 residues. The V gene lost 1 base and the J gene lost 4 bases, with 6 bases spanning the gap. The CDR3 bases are TGCGCCAGCAGTGAGTTGGTAGCAGATACGCAGTATTTT. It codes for CASSELVADTQYF.

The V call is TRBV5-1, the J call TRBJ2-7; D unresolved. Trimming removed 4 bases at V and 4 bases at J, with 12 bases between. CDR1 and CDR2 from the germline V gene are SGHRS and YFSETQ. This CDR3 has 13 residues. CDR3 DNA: TGCGCCAGCAGCCCAAAAGCAGATTACGAGCAGTACTTC. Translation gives CASSPKADYEQYF.

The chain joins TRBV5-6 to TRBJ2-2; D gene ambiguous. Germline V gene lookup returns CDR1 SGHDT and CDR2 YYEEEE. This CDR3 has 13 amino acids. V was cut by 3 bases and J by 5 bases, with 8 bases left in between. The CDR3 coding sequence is TGTGCCAGCAGCTCAGACCCGACCGGGGAGCTGTTTTTT. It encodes CASSSDPTGELFF. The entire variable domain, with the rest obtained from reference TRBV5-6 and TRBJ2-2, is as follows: DAGVTQSPTHLIKTRGQQVTLRCSPKSGHDTVSWYQQALGQGPQFIFQYYEEEERQRGNFPDRFSGHQFPNYSSELNVNALLLGDSALYLCASSSDPTGELFFGEGSRLTVL.

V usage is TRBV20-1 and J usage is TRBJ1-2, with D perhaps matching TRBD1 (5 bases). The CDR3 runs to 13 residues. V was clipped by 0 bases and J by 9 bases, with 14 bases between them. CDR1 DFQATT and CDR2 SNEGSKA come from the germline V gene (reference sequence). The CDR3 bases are TGCAGTGCTAGAGATCGGCAGGGTGGGAGCTACACCTTC. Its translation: CSARDRQGGSYTF.